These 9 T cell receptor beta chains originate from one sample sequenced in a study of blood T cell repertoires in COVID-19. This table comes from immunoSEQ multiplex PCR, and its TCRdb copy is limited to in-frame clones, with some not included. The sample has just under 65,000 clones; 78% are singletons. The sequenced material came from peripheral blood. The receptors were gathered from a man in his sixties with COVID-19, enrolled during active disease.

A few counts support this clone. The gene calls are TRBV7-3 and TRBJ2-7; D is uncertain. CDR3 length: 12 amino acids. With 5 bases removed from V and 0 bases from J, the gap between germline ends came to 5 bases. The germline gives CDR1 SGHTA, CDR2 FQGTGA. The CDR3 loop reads CASSENSYEQYF. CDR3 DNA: TGTGCCAGCAGCGAGAACTCCTACGAGCAGTACTTC.

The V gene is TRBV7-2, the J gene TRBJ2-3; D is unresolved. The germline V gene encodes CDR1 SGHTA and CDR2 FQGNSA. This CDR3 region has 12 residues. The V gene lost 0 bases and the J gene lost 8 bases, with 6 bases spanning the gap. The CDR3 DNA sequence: TGTGCCAGCAGCTTAGCTCACGGTACGCAGTATTTT. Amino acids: CASSLAHGTQYF.

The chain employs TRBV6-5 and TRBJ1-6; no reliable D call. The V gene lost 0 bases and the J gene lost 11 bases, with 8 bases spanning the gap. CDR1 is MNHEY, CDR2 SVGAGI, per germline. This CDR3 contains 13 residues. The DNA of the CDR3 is TGTGCCAGCAGTTACTCGAGGGAGGCACCCCTCCACTTT. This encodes CASSYSREAPLHF.

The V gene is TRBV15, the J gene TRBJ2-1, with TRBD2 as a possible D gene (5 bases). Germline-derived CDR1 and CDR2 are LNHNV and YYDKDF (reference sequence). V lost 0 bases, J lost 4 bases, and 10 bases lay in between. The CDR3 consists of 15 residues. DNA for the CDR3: TGTGCCACCAGCAGAGACCCGGAGGCTTACAATGAGCAGTTCTTC. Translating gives CATSRDPEAYNEQFF.

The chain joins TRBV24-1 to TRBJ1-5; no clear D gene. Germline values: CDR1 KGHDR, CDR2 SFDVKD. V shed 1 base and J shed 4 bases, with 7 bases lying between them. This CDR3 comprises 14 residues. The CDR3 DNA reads TGTGCCACCAGTGATTTTTCGGGAAATCAGCCCCAGCATTTT. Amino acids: CATSDFSGNQPQHF.

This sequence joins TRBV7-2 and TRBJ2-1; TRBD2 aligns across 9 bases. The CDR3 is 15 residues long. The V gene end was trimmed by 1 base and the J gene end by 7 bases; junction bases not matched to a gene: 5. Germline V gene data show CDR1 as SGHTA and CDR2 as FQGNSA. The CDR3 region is CASSLEGLADNEQFF. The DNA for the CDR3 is TGTGCCAGCAGCTTAGAGGGACTAGCAGATAATGAGCAGTTCTTC.

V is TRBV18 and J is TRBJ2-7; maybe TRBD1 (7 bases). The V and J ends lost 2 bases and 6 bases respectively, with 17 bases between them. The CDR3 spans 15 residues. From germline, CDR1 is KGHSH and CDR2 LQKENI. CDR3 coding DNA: TGTGCCAGCTCACCATCGTCAGGGGGGAGTTCCGAGCAGTACTTC. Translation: CASSPSSGGSSEQYF. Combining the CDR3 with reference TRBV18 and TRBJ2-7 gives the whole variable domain NAGVMQNPRHLVRRRGQEARLRCSPMKGHSHVYWYRQLPEEGLKFMVYLQKENIIDESGMPKERFSAEFPKEGPSILRIQQVVRGDSAAYFCASSPSSGGSSEQYFGPGTRLTVT.

The CDR3 protein is CASRYRGGFNQPQHF. In DNA, the CDR3 is TGTGCCAGCAGGTATAGAGGGGGCTTTAATCAGCCCCAGCATTTT. The chain uses TRBV28 and TRBJ1-5; 7 nucleotides line up with TRBD1. Trimming removed 6 bases from V and 4 bases from J; junction bases left unmatched: 9. The CDR3 loop spans 15 amino acids. Germline CDR1 is MDHEN and CDR2 is SYDVKM.

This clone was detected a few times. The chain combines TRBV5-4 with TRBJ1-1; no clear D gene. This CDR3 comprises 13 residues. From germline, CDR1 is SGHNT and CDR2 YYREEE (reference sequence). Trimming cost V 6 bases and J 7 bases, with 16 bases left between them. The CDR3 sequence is CASTLGGRVEAFF. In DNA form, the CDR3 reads TGTGCCAGCACCTTAGGAGGGCGCGTTGAAGCTTTCTTT.